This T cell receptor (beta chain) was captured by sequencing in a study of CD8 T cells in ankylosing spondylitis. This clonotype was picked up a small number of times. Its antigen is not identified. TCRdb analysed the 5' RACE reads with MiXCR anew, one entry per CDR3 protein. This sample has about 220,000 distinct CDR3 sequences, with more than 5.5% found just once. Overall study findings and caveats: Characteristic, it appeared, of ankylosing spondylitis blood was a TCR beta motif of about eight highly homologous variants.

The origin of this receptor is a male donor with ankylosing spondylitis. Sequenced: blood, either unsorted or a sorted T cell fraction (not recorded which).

The CDR3 loop is CASVLGNSPLHF. CDR3 nucleotides: TGTGCCAGCGTACTCGGGAATTCACCCCTCCACTTT. The rearrangement joins TRBV7-9 to TRBJ1-6; D is unclear. The CDR3 runs 12 residues. Germline V gene lookup returns CDR1 SEHNR and CDR2 FQNEAQ (reference sequence). The V and J ends lost 8 bases and 7 bases respectively, with 9 bases between them. The full variable domain, completed using reference TRBV7-9 and TRBJ1-6, is DTGVSQNPRHKITKRGQNVTFRCDPISEHNRLYWYRQTLGQGPEFLTYFQNEAQLEKSRLLSDRFSAERPKGSFSTLEIQRTEQGDSAMYLCASVLGNSPLHFGNGTRLTVT.